Following are 7 T cell receptor beta chains from one sample sequenced in a study of CXCR3-negative and CXCR3-positive naive CD8 T cells. These receptors' antigens are unknown. The libraries of TRB cDNA were prepared using 5' RACE with UMI labels. With the 5' RACE reads reprocessed, TCRdb shows one record per CDR3 protein and no DNA. In all, the sample yields 85,000 to 130,000 distinct CDR3 sequences. Points from the study as a whole: CXCR3-positive naive cells carried more hydrophobic TRB CDR3s than CXCR3-negative ones.

Specimen: naive CXCR3+ CD8+ T cells from blood. Subset meaning: CD45RO-CCR7+CD27+CD95- naive CD8+ T cells expressing CXCR3 (TNR3+). The receptors originated from a human donor in good health. Some clones in this sample may be carry-over from other donors' samples.

The rearrangement uses TRBV7-9 and TRBJ2-1; TCRdb names TRBD2, which stays unverified in the absence of DNA. In germline, CDR1 is SEHNR, CDR2 FQNEAQ (reference sequence). The CDR3 is 12 amino acids. CDR3 sequence: CASTKGENEQFF.

The chain recombines TRBV28 with TRBJ2-7; no DNA is available, so the TRBD1 call from TCRdb remains unchecked. The CDR3 consists of 13 residues. Germline V gene data show CDR1 as MDHEN and CDR2 as SYDVKM. The CDR3 loop is CARVQGWSYEQYF.

The V gene is TRBV10-3, the J gene TRBJ2-1; the D gene TCRdb calls, TRBD1, cannot be checked with no DNA. CDR1 and CDR2 (germline): ENHRY, SYGVKD. The CDR3 is 12 residues long. CDR3 sequence: CASSDGGKEQFF.

This rearrangement joins TRBV7-9 to TRBJ2-7; TCRdb's D call, TRBD1, is unchecked because there is no DNA. The CDR3 consists of 13 residues. Germline V gene data show CDR1 as SEHNR and CDR2 as FQNEAQ (reference sequence). Here the CDR3 reads CASSPQGWDEQYF.

The chain combines TRBV20-1 with TRBJ2-4; TCRdb returns TRBD2, unconfirmable since there is no DNA. Germline V gene sequence: CDR1 DFQATT, CDR2 SNEGSKA (reference sequence). This CDR3 spans 16 amino acids. The CDR3 loop reads CSARMGLADAKNIQYF.

The chain uses TRBV5-6 and TRBJ2-3; the D call of TRBD2 rests on TCRdb alone, since no DNA is present to check it. CDR3 length: 16 amino acids. Per the germline V gene, CDR1 is SGHDT and CDR2 is YYEEEE. The CDR3 protein is CASSEAEREKGDTQYF.

The J gene is TRBJ2-7, the V gene TRBV4-1; the TCRdb call, TRBD1, lacks DNA for checking. CDR1 and CDR2 (germline): MGHRA, YSYEKL. The CDR3 is 17 residues long. The chain's CDR3 is CASSQGPAGSSSYEQYF.